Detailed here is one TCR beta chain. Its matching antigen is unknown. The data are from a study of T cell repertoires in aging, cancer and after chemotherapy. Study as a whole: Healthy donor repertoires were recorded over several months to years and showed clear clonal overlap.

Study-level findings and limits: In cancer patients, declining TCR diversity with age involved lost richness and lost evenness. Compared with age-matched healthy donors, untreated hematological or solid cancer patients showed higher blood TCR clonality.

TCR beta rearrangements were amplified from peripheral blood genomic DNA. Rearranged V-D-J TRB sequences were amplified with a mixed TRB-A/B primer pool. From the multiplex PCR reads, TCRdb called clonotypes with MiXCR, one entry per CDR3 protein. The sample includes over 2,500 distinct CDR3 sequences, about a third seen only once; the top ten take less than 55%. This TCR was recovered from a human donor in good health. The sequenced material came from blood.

The CDR3, as DNA: TGTGCCAGCAGCTTACTGGGGGGGGCAACAGATACGCAGTATTTT. Its protein product is CASSLLGGATDTQYF. The V and J genes are TRBV7-2 and TRBJ2-3, with D tentatively TRBD2 (7 bases). Germline loops: CDR1 SGHTA, CDR2 FQGNSA. The CDR3 is made up of 15 amino acids. Between the trimmed V and J ends, which lost 2 bases and 3 bases, there was a span of 12 bases.